A single sample is the source of the 6 T cell receptor beta chains below, sequenced in a study of OX40 agonist ivuxolimab in advanced cancers. Receptor amplification or capture employed the immunoSEQ multiplex PCR assay. Not all clones reach the TCRdb copy of this immuneACCESS table, which keeps in-frame sequences only. Checked studies attribute under half of the gap to unresolved V genes and leave the rest unexplained. Across this sample there are 70,000 to 100,000 clones, with 80% to 90% seen only once. The biggest ten clones account for approximately 7.4% of the sample. Specimen: CD4+ or CD8+ T cells sorted from blood, collected in a trial of the OX40 agonist ivuxolimab. The receptors were sampled from an adult with an advanced solid tumor such as melanoma, head and neck, liver or kidney cancer.

The rearrangement joins TRBV18 to TRBJ1-2; D unclear. CDR3 size: 14 residues. Germline-derived CDR1 and CDR2 are KGHSH and LQKENI. V was shortened by 2 bases and J by 4 bases, with 11 bases between the two germline ends. CDR3 in amino acids: CASSPYRNRYGYTF. CDR3 DNA sequence: TGTGCCAGCTCACCATACAGAAACCGCTATGGCTACACCTTC.

In this sample, this clone turned up once. The chain links TRBV27 to TRBJ2-3, with D perhaps matching TRBD2 (6 bases). The V gene's germline CDR1 is MNHEY and CDR2 SMNVEV (reference sequence). There are 15 residues in the CDR3. V was cut by 6 bases and J by 6 bases, with 19 bases left in between. The CDR3 loop is CASRGRMGRSDTQYF. As DNA, the CDR3 is TGTGCCAGCAGGGGGCGCATGGGGAGGAGTGATACGCAGTATTTT.

The gene calls are TRBV1 and TRBJ2-5; TRBD2 is the table's D call, not checked against the DNA. TRBV1 represents a pseudogene. The CDR3 is 15 amino acids. CDR3 protein: CTSSPILAVQETQYF. The CDR3 DNA follows: TGCACCAGCAGCCCAATTCTAGCGGTCCAAGAGACCCAGTACTTC.

The V call is TRBV7-9, the J call TRBJ2-2; 8 nucleotides align to TRBD2. This CDR3 has 19 amino acids. Germline V gene lookup returns CDR1 SEHNR and CDR2 FQNEAQ (reference sequence). The trim removed 4 bases at V and 4 bases at J, leaving 17 bases unmatched. For the CDR3, the DNA is TGTGCCAGCAGCTCCCCCGGGGGGGTAGCGGGAACGATCACCGGGGAGCTGTTTTTT. It encodes CASSSPGGVAGTITGELFF.

The chain links TRBV7-9 to TRBJ2-5; 7 bases match TRBD1. V trimming: 5 bases; J trimming: 1 base; junction bases outside the gene matches: 7. Per the germline V gene, CDR1 is SEHNR and CDR2 is FQNEAQ (reference sequence). This CDR3 has 15 amino acids. DNA for the CDR3: TGTGCCAGCAGCCCAATCGACAGGGCCCAAGAGACCCAGTACTTC. This translates into CASSPIDRAQETQYF.

The V gene is TRBV28, the J gene TRBJ2-2; D possibly matches TRBD1 or TRBD2 (6 bases each). CDR1 and CDR2 (germline): MDHEN, SYDVKM. The V and J ends lost 6 bases and 7 bases respectively, with 21 bases between them. This CDR3 region has 16 residues. The DNA of the CDR3 is TGTGCCAGCAGCCGCCGTGGAGGGGGGTACATCGGGGAGCTGTTTTTT. The encoded protein is CASSRRGGGYIGELFF.